This TCR beta chain was profiled in a study of blood T cell repertoires in COVID-19. In the study overall: Acute and convalescent COVID-19 specimens originated in the United States, Italy and Spain.

Data came from immunoSEQ multiplex PCR; TCRdb stores just in-frame clones and leaves some out. This sample has some 300,000 clones; about nine tenths occur once, and the top ten carry about 1.8%. Enrollees, about 18 to 95 years old, lived in approximately 25 US areas. Each recovered donor of Cohort 3 presented with two negative PCRs, clearance, or symptom resolution. The germline gives CDR1 SGDLS, CDR2 YYNGEE. The CDR3 consists of 16 residues. Trimming removed 0 bases at V and 5 bases at J, with 14 bases between. The rearrangement links TRBV9 to TRBJ2-2; a possible D gene is TRBD2 (5 bases). The TCR originated in a woman between 40 and 50 years old who had recovered from COVID-19. The sequencing input was PBMCs or T cells enriched from blood (not recorded which). This chain's CDR3 is CASSVGVGRGTGELFF. CDR3 nucleotide sequence: TGTGCCAGCAGCGTAGGGGTAGGGAGAGGAACCGGGGAGCTGTTTTTT.